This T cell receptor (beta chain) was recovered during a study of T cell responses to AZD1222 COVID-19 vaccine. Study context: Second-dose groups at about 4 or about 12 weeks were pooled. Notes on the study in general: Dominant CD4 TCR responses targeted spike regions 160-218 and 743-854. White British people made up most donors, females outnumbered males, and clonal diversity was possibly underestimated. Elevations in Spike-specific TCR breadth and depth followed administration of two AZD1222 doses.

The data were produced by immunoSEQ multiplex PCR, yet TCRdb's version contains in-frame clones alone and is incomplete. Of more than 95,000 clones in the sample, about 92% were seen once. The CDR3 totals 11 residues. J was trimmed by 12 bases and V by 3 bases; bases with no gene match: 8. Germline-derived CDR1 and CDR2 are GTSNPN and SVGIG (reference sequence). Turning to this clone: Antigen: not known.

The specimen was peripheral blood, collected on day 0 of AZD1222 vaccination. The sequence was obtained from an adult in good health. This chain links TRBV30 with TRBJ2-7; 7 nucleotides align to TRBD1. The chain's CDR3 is CAWSRTGARYF. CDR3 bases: TGTGCCTGGAGCCGAACAGGGGCACGGTACTTC.